This entry lists 16 T cell receptor beta chains sequenced from one sample in a study of blood T cell repertoires in COVID-19. The method was immunoSEQ multiplex PCR; TCRdb's version includes in-frame clones alone and lacks a portion of them. The table shows more than 65,000 clones, with approximately 80% occurring only once. Sequenced: peripheral blood. These receptor sequences come from a woman of 80 years or more with acute or convalescent COVID-19.

The chain has TRBV7-6 and TRBJ1-5; D is possibly TRBD1 (5 bases). The CDR3 consists of 14 residues. V dropped 5 bases and J dropped 4 bases, with 12 bases sitting between them. Germline values: CDR1 SGHVS, CDR2 FNYEAQ. Written as DNA, the CDR3 is TGTGCCAGCAGCGCCGGGGGGGGGAATCAGCCCCAGCATTTT. Amino acid sequence: CASSAGGGNQPQHF.

This clone was observed a single time. This sequence joins TRBV19 and TRBJ2-5; 7 bases are shared with TRBD1. Germline V CDR1 and CDR2: LNHDA, SQIVND (reference sequence). J was trimmed by 2 bases and V by 3 bases; bases with no gene match: 6. The CDR3 covers 15 residues. The CDR3 protein is CASSITGQRQETQYF. The CDR3 DNA reads as TGTGCCAGTAGTATCACGGGACAGAGGCAAGAGACCCAGTACTTC.

The rearrangement joins TRBV6-1 to TRBJ1-2, with 9 bases fitting TRBD1. Per germline, CDR1 MNHNS and CDR2 SASEGT. V shed 3 bases and J 8 bases; nucleotides not matched to a gene: 7. The CDR3 has 14 amino acids. In nucleotides, the CDR3 is TGTGCCAGCAGTGATAGAGACAGGGGGAACGGCTACACCTTC. Its translation is CASSDRDRGNGYTF.

The sample holds a few counts of this clone. This chain joins TRBV11-3 and TRBJ2-7; D is ambiguous. Trimming pared 2 bases from V and 2 bases from J, leaving 7 bases between. Per germline, CDR1 SGHNT and CDR2 YENEEA. CDR3 length: 13 residues. Written as DNA, the CDR3 is TGTGCCAGCAGCTTAAATGCGGCCTACGAGCAGTACTTC. Its protein is CASSLNAAYEQYF.

The chain has TRBV18 and TRBJ1-3; 9 bases align to TRBD1. CDR1 KGHSH and CDR2 LQKENI come from the germline V gene. This CDR3 region has 18 residues. Germline trimming cut 6 bases from V and 6 bases from J; bases unmatched to any gene: 18. CDR3: CASSQRVPGQGGENTIYF. The CDR3 DNA is TGTGCCAGCTCTCAACGGGTCCCGGGACAGGGAGGCGAAAACACCATATATTTT. Using reference TRBV18 and TRBJ1-3 for the parts outside the CDR3, the full variable domain is NAGVMQNPRHLVRRRGQEARLRCSPMKGHSHVYWYRQLPEEGLKFMVYLQKENIIDESGMPKERFSAEFPKEGPSILRIQQVVRGDSAAYFCASSQRVPGQGGENTIYFGEGSWLTVV.

This clone was counted between two and nine times. The chain links TRBV30 to TRBJ2-5, with TRBD2 as a possible D gene (5 bases). Trimming removed 2 bases from V and 2 bases from J, with 9 bases in between. The CDR3 runs to 13 residues. CDR1 and CDR2 (germline): GTSNPN, SVGIG (reference sequence). CDR3 DNA sequence: TGTGCCTGGAGTAGGACTCGTCAAGAGACCCAGTACTTC. Its protein product is CAWSRTRQETQYF.

The J gene is TRBJ1-1, the V gene TRBV30, with 9 bases fitting TRBD1. The CDR3 is 15 residues long. J was trimmed by 0 bases and V by 2 bases; bases with no gene match: 4. Per germline, CDR1 GTSNPN and CDR2 SVGIG (reference sequence). CDR3 loop: CAWSKGDRVNTEAFF. CDR3 bases: TGTGCCTGGAGTAAGGGGGACAGGGTGAACACTGAAGCTTTCTTT. The variable domain in full, completed from reference TRBV30 and TRBJ1-1, reads SQTIHQWPATLVQPVGSPLSLECTVEGTSNPNLYWYRQAAGRGLQLLFYSVGIGQISSEVPQNLSASRPQDRQFILSSKKLLLSDSGFYLCAWSKGDRVNTEAFFGQGTRLTVV.

This sequence joins TRBV7-9 and TRBJ1-1, with 8 nucleotides matching TRBD1. CDR3 length: 16 amino acids. J lost 1 base, V lost 8 bases, and 12 bases had no gene match. Per germline, CDR1 SEHNR and CDR2 FQNEAQ (reference sequence). The CDR3 bases are TGTGCCAGCCGGCCCCCGACAGGGGCCCAGAACACTGAAGCTTTCTTT. Residues: CASRPPTGAQNTEAFF.

The chain carries TRBV18 and TRBJ1-5; weak D call: TRBD1 (5 bases). The CDR3 is 15 residues long. Trimming took 1 base from V and 5 from J, leaving 12 bases between them. Germline CDR1 KGHSH, CDR2 LQKENI. CDR3 in DNA: TGTGCCAGCTCACCACGGGCGGGGGTCGATCAGCCCCAGCATTTT. It specifies CASSPRAGVDQPQHF.

The chain recombines TRBV6-6 with TRBJ1-1; TRBD1 matches 8 bases. The CDR3 has 15 residues. Germline V CDR1 and CDR2: MNHNY, SVGAGI (reference sequence). V trimming: 0 bases; J trimming: 5 bases; junction bases outside the gene matches: 5. The CDR3 region is CASSYSRDRWTEAFF. Written as DNA, the CDR3 is TGTGCCAGCAGTTACTCCAGGGACAGGTGGACTGAAGCTTTCTTT.

The CDR3 DNA sequence: TGTGCCAGCAGCATAAGCGGGAACACCTACGAGCAGTACTTC. Protein product: CASSISGNTYEQYF. V and J are TRBV7-9 and TRBJ2-7; TRBD2 agrees at 7 bases. There are 14 residues in the CDR3. Germline CDR1 reads SEHNR; CDR2 reads FQNEAQ (reference sequence). Losses at the gene ends were 5 bases for V and 2 bases for J; bases not matched to a gene: 6.

The genes are TRBV7-9 and TRBJ1-2; 8 nucleotides align to TRBD1. Germline lookup yields CDR1 SEHNR and CDR2 FQNEAQ (reference sequence). There are 16 residues in the CDR3. The V gene end was trimmed by 0 bases and the J gene end by 5 bases; junction bases not matched to a gene: 8. CDR3 region: CASSLAGGTGGYGYTF. The CDR3 region has the DNA TGTGCCAGCAGCTTAGCGGGGGGGACAGGTGGATATGGCTACACCTTC.

The V gene is TRBV6-6, the J gene TRBJ2-3; D may be TRBD2 (6 bases). The V and J ends lost 6 bases and 1 base respectively, with 17 bases between them. Germline CDR1 is MNHNY and CDR2 is SVGAGI (reference sequence). CDR3 length: 16 amino acids. The CDR3 here is CASRTLAHTRTDTQYF. As DNA, the CDR3 is TGTGCCAGCAGGACGCTAGCGCATACCCGCACAGATACGCAGTATTTT.

This sequence joins TRBV7-3 and TRBJ1-6, with 7 bases fitting TRBD1. Per germline, CDR1 SGHTA and CDR2 FQGTGA. This CDR3 has 19 residues. V lost 0 bases and J lost 0; bases outside the gene matches: 8. CDR3: CASSLTGDSHSSYNSPLHF. The DNA of the CDR3 is TGTGCCAGCAGCTTAACGGGGGACAGCCATAGCTCCTATAATTCACCCCTCCACTTT.

The chain couples TRBV6-6 to TRBJ2-7, with 8 bases fitting TRBD1. Germline CDR1 reads MNHNY; CDR2 reads SVGAGI (reference sequence). This CDR3 is 15 amino acids long. V gave up 2 bases and J gave up 0 bases; unmatched junction bases: 3. This chain's CDR3 is CASSYVDRASYEQYF. DNA for the CDR3: TGTGCCAGCAGTTACGTGGACAGGGCCTCCTACGAGCAGTACTTC.

The V gene is TRBV5-1, the J gene TRBJ2-5; D might be TRBD2 (6 bases). CDR1 and CDR2 from the germline V gene are SGHRS and YFSETQ. V lost 0 bases to trimming and J lost 5 bases, with 14 bases between them. The CDR3 is 15 residues long. The DNA for the CDR3 is TGCGCCAGCAGCTTGGATACAGGAGGGAAGGAGACCCAGTACTTC. This codes for CASSLDTGGKETQYF. The full variable domain, in which reference TRBV5-1 and TRBJ2-5 provide the parts outside the CDR3, is KAGVTQTPRYLIKTRGQQVTLSCSPISGHRSVSWYQQTPGQGLQFLFEYFSETQRNKGNFPGRFSGRQFSNSRSEMNVSTLELGDSALYLCASSLDTGGKETQYFGPGTRLLVL.